This T cell receptor beta chain was recovered during a study of blood T cell repertoires in COVID-19. On the study more broadly: Acute and convalescent COVID-19 specimens originated in the United States, Italy and Spain. The cDNA or gDNA used as material had been derived from T cells, B-cell-depleted T cells, or PBMCs.

The sample holds a few counts of this clone. Original handling: Estimation of nucleated cell counts was performed using reference gene primer amplification. The data were produced by immunoSEQ multiplex PCR, yet TCRdb's version contains in-frame clones alone and is incomplete. V and J calls and clone size are those listed in that table; D and trimming were worked out from the DNA. Of roughly 260,000 clones in the sample, roughly 86% are singletons; the top ten hold over 7.5%. The germline gives CDR1 SGHVS, CDR2 FNYEAQ. The germline V and J ends were trimmed by 5 bases and 4 bases, with 17 bases remaining between them. The CDR3 is 15 amino acids.

Input material: peripheral blood. The clonotype was recovered from a middle-aged man who had recovered from COVID-19. The V and J genes are TRBV7-6 and TRBJ1-2, with no clear D. In DNA form, the CDR3 reads TGTGCCAGCAGCCCAGTGGAGGGAAGATCCTATGGCTACACCTTC. Amino acids: CASSPVEGRSYGYTF.